Below are 24 T cell receptor beta chains sequenced from a single sample in a study of a mutant IDH1 vaccine in newly diagnosed glioma listed by TCRdb under 2021. The time point label, read with the paper, signifies: week 11, during vaccination. Each vaccine dose, consisting of 300 ug of a 20-mer mutant IDH1 peptide in Montanide, was administered subcutaneously with topical imiquimod. These TCRs' antigens remain unknown. The method was the immunoSEQ multiplex PCR assay. Imported from immuneACCESS, the table was reduced by TCRdb to in-frame sequences with V and J called. These copies leave out some clones; in studies compared against another copy, an unresolved V gene accounts for under half, and the cause of the remainder is not known. The sample data list about 60,000 clones, and around 85% of these were observed just once. The ten largest clones take up about 9.4% of the sample. The sample in question was PBMCs, obtained from a glioma patient whose treatment included an IDH1 peptide vaccine. The source is a woman aged 45-65 years with glioma.

This rearrangement joins TRBV2 to TRBJ2-1; D is unclear. V was clipped by 4 bases and J by 4 bases, with 2 bases between them. CDR1 is SNHLY and CDR2 is FYNNEI in the germline V gene. The CDR3 sequence is 11 residues long. The CDR3 DNA sequence: TGTGCCAGCAGTGGTTACAATGAGCAGTTCTTC. It specifies CASSGYNEQFF.

This clone showed up just a few times. The rearrangement links TRBV7-2 to TRBJ1-1; perhaps TRBD1 as D (5 bases). There are 15 residues in the CDR3. Looked up from germline, CDR1 is SGHTA and CDR2 is FQGNSA. Trimming removed 1 base at V and 5 bases at J, with 14 bases between. The CDR3 DNA follows: TGTGCCAGCAGCTTAGTATCGGGGGGTGGGACTGAAGCTTTCTTT. Translation: CASSLVSGGGTEAFF.

The CDR3 nucleotides are TGTGCCAGCAGCTTTGATTCTGAAGCTTTCTTT. As protein: CASSFDSEAFF. This chain uses TRBV7-9 with TRBJ1-1, with D unresolved. V dropped 3 bases and J dropped 6 bases, with 5 bases sitting between them. There are 11 residues in the CDR3. The germline gives CDR1 SEHNR, CDR2 FQNEAQ (reference sequence).

The rearrangement joins TRBV5-1 to TRBJ2-7; tentatively, D is TRBD1 (5 bases). V lost 0 bases and J 3 bases, leaving 10 bases between the germline ends. Germline V gene lookup returns CDR1 SGHRS and CDR2 YFSETQ. This CDR3 spans 14 amino acids. The CDR3 sequence is CASSLEGHGYEQYF. CDR3 bases: TGCGCCAGCAGCTTGGAAGGACACGGCTACGAGCAGTACTTC. Together with reference TRBV5-1 and TRBJ2-7, the CDR3 gives the full variable domain: KAGVTQTPRYLIKTRGQQVTLSCSPISGHRSVSWYQQTPGQGLQFLFEYFSETQRNKGNFPGRFSGRQFSNSRSEMNVSTLELGDSALYLCASSLEGHGYEQYFGPGTRLTVT.

This clone was observed a few times. This chain links TRBV6-1 with TRBJ1-2; maybe TRBD1 (5 bases). The V gene's germline CDR1 is MNHNS and CDR2 SASEGT. The CDR3 is 13 residues long. V was clipped by 6 bases and J by 6 bases, with 14 bases between them. The CDR3 is CASRRGVYDGYTF. The DNA for the CDR3 is TGTGCCAGCAGGAGAGGGGTGTACGATGGCTACACCTTC.

The count of this clone is one. This chain joins TRBV10-3 and TRBJ2-7; D tentatively fits TRBD1 or TRBD2 (5 bases each). Germline V gene sequence: CDR1 ENHRY, CDR2 SYGVKD. This CDR3 is 15 amino acids long. The V gene lost 2 bases and the J gene lost 0 bases, with 11 bases spanning the gap. The CDR3 is CAISESGGTSYEQYF. The CDR3 DNA is TGTGCCATCAGTGAGAGTGGGGGTACCTCCTACGAGCAGTACTTC.

Comment on this clone: This sample also contains other DNA sequences that code for the same CDR3. The genes are TRBV7-2 and TRBJ2-6, with 15 nucleotides matching TRBD2. Germline V CDR1 and CDR2: SGHTA, FQGNSA. The CDR3 spans 18 residues. The V gene end was trimmed by 3 bases and the J gene end by 2 bases; junction bases not matched to a gene: 2. The CDR3, as DNA: TGTGCCAGCAGCTTGGGACTAGCGGGGGGAGCTGGGGCCAACGTCCTGACTTTC. Translation gives CASSLGLAGGAGANVLTF.

The chain carries TRBV11-2 and TRBJ1-1; 8 nucleotides align to TRBD1. Germline lookup yields CDR1 SGHAT and CDR2 FQNNGV. V dropped 5 bases and J dropped 7; count of bases not matched to a gene: 12. The CDR3 length is 15 residues. The DNA for the CDR3 is TGTGCCAGCAGCGCGGTCGAGACAGGGGTATTTGAAGCTTTCTTT. Amino acids: CASSAVETGVFEAFF. Complete variable domain (other parts from reference TRBV11-2 and TRBJ1-1): EAGVAQSPRYKIIEKRQSVAFWCNPISGHATLYWYQQILGQGPKLLIQFQNNGVVDDSQLPKDRFSAERLKGVDSTLKIQPAKLEDSAVYLCASSAVETGVFEAFFGQGTRLTVV.

The V call is TRBV10-3, the J call TRBJ1-2; no clear D. Looked up from germline, CDR1 is ENHRY and CDR2 is SYGVKD. V lost 7 bases and J 8 bases, leaving 14 bases between the germline ends. The CDR3 sequence is 12 residues long. This CDR3 is CAIIDEGGGYTF. The CDR3 DNA sequence: TGTGCCATCATCGACGAGGGAGGGGGCTACACCTTC.

V gene TRBV10-2 combines with J gene TRBJ1-1; the D gene is possibly TRBD1 (5 bases). Trimming took 3 bases from V and 7 from J, leaving 15 bases between them. CDR3 length equals 14 residues. Germline V gene sequence: CDR1 WSHSY, CDR2 SAAADI. The CDR3 spells CASSELRGGGEAFF. The CDR3 DNA reads TGCGCCAGCAGTGAATTGAGGGGCGGGGGTGAAGCTTTCTTT.

The chain couples TRBV4-2 to TRBJ2-3; D is undetermined. This CDR3 has 15 residues. V lost 0 bases, J lost 4 bases, and 11 bases lay in between. Germline V gene sequence: CDR1 LGHNA, CDR2 YNFKEQ. Here the CDR3 DNA reads TGTGCCAGCAGCCAAGAGGCAGAGGCGGCAGATACGCAGTATTTT. Amino acids: CASSQEAEAADTQYF.

This clone was detected once. The genes are TRBV14 and TRBJ1-2, with D unresolved. The CDR3 sequence is 12 residues long. Trimming stripped 1 base from V and 12 bases from J, with 12 bases between. Germline loops: CDR1 SGHDN, CDR2 FVKESK. The CDR3 protein is CASSQGWGGNTF. For the CDR3, the DNA is TGTGCCAGCAGCCAAGGCTGGGGAGGGAACACCTTC.

This chain connects TRBV19 to TRBJ2-1; 13 nucleotides agree with TRBD2. Germline V lookup: CDR1 LNHDA, CDR2 SQIVND (reference sequence). V was pared by 5 bases and J by 4 bases, with 8 bases of the junction left unmatched. This CDR3 contains 17 residues. The CDR3 region is CASSPPPGLAGYNEQFF. CDR3 nucleotides: TGTGCCAGTAGTCCTCCCCCGGGACTAGCGGGATACAATGAGCAGTTCTTC.

The chain joins TRBV6-4 to TRBJ1-2; D is unclear. The length of the CDR3 is 11 residues. Per the germline V gene, CDR1 is MRHNA and CDR2 is SNTAGT. The V end lost 8 bases, the J end lost 5 bases, and 9 bases lay between the germline ends. The CDR3 is CASSQDYGYTF. The CDR3 DNA reads TGTGCCAGCTCCCAGGATTATGGCTACACCTTC.

This clone was recorded a few times. The rearrangement uses TRBV2 and TRBJ2-1; 15 bases are a match to TRBD2. This CDR3 spans 19 amino acids. From germline, CDR1 is SNHLY and CDR2 FYNNEI. Trimming took 2 bases from V and 1 from J; bases not matched to a gene: 6. The CDR3 protein is CASSESGLAGGQSYNEQFF. For the CDR3, the DNA is TGTGCCAGCAGTGAATCGGGACTAGCGGGGGGCCAATCCTACAATGAGCAGTTCTTC.

This clone was counted only a few times. The chain is built from TRBV4-2 and TRBJ1-2; 8 positions agree with TRBD1. J lost 8 bases, V lost 0 bases, and 11 bases had no gene match. This CDR3 has 16 residues. Germline V gene sequence: CDR1 LGHNA, CDR2 YNFKEQ. This chain's CDR3 is CASSQDATGGRRGYTF. The CDR3 coding sequence is TGTGCCAGCAGCCAAGATGCTACAGGGGGTCGCAGGGGCTACACCTTC.

This sequence joins TRBV7-9 and TRBJ2-3, with a tentative D call TRBD1 (6 bases). This CDR3 has 15 amino acids. The ends were cut back, 5 bases at V and 2 bases at J, with 14 bases in the middle. Germline V gene data show CDR1 as SEHNR and CDR2 as FQNEAQ (reference sequence). CDR3 residues: CASSPTGIDTDTQYF. Here the CDR3 DNA reads TGTGCCAGCAGCCCCACAGGGATTGACACAGATACGCAGTATTTT.

The rearrangement links TRBV19 to TRBJ2-7; 10 positions agree with TRBD1. The CDR3 is 15 residues long. Germline assignment: CDR1 LNHDA and CDR2 SQIVND (reference sequence). J lost 4 bases, V lost 5 bases, and 8 bases had no gene match. In DNA, the CDR3 is TGTGCCAGTAGTTCCGGGACAGGGGCGGGGTACGAGCAGTACTTC. The encoded protein is CASSSGTGAGYEQYF.

The chain combines TRBV9 with TRBJ1-6; TRBD1 matches at 7 bases. This CDR3 region has 13 residues. J was trimmed by 8 bases and V by 3 bases; bases with no gene match: 2. Germline values: CDR1 SGDLS, CDR2 YYNGEE. This CDR3 is CASSGQGDSPLHF. The CDR3 nucleotides are TGTGCCAGCAGCGGACAGGGTGATTCACCCCTCCACTTT.

This chain connects TRBV30 to TRBJ2-3; 8 positions agree with TRBD2. The germline V gene has CDR1 GTSNPN and CDR2 SVGIG (reference sequence). The CDR3 consists of 16 residues. J gave up 1 base and V 0 bases, and 6 bases lay outside the gene matches. The DNA of the CDR3 is TGTGCCTGGAGTGTAGTCGCGGGGGGTCGCACAGATACGCAGTATTTT. Residues: CAWSVVAGGRTDTQYF.

The genes are TRBV7-3 and TRBJ2-3; 11 nucleotides line up with TRBD2. The CDR3 is 19 residues long. The germline gives CDR1 SGHTA, CDR2 FQGTGA. Losses at the gene ends were 0 bases for V and 0 bases for J; bases not matched to a gene: 8. The CDR3: CASSLTTLAGGSSTDTQYF. In DNA form, the CDR3 reads TGTGCCAGCAGCTTAACGACGCTAGCGGGGGGCTCTAGCACAGATACGCAGTATTTT.

The V gene is TRBV18, the J gene TRBJ1-4; TRBD1 matches at 7 bases. V was pared by 3 bases and J by 6 bases, with 1 base of the junction left unmatched. From germline, CDR1 is KGHSH and CDR2 LQKENI. This CDR3 is built from 13 residues. The CDR3 protein is CASSPGTDEKLFF. The CDR3, as DNA: TGTGCCAGCTCACCCGGGACAGATGAAAAACTGTTTTTT.

The chain combines TRBV7-9 with TRBJ1-1, with TRBD1 matching 7 bases. V was clipped by 5 bases and J by 3 bases; unmatched bases: 6. This CDR3 comprises 14 residues. Germline CDR1 reads SEHNR; CDR2 reads FQNEAQ (reference sequence). CDR3: CASSPGTDYTEAFF. The CDR3 nucleotides read TGTGCCAGCAGCCCTGGGACAGACTACACTGAAGCTTTCTTT.

This clone has more than one count but fewer than ten. J is TRBJ1-1 and V is TRBV11-2; 11 bases agree with TRBD1. Germline assignment: CDR1 SGHAT and CDR2 FQNNGV. With V trimmed by 6 bases and J by 5 bases, 5 bases remained unmatched. The CDR3 contains 14 residues. The CDR3: CASRGTGGQTEAFF. CDR3 bases: TGTGCCAGCAGAGGGACAGGGGGTCAGACTGAAGCTTTCTTT.